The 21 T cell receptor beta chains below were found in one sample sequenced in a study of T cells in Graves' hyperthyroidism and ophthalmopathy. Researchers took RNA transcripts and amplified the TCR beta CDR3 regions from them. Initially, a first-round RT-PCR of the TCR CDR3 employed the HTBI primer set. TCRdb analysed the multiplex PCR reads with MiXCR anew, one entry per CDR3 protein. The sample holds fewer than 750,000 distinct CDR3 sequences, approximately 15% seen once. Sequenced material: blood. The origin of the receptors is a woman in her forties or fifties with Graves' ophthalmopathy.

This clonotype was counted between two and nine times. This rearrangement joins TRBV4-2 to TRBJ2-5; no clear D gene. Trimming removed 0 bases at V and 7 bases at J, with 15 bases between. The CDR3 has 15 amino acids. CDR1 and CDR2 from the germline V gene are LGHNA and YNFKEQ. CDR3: CASSQEVLVAGTQYF. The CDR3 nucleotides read TGTGCCAGCAGCCAAGAAGTATTGGTGGCTGGGACCCAGTACTTC.

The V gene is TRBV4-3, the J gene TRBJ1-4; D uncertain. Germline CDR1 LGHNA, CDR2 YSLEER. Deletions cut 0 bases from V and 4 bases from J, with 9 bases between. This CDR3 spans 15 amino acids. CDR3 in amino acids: CASSQEGWFNEKLFF. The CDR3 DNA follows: TGCGCCAGCAGCCAAGAGGGGTGGTTTAATGAAAAACTGTTTTTT.

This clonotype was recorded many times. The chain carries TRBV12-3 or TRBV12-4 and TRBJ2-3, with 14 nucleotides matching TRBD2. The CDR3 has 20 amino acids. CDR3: CAMGFGEKVGTSGRTDTQYF. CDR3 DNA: TGTGCTATGGGTTTCGGGGAGAAGGTTGGGACTAGCGGGAGAACAGATACGCAGTATTTT.

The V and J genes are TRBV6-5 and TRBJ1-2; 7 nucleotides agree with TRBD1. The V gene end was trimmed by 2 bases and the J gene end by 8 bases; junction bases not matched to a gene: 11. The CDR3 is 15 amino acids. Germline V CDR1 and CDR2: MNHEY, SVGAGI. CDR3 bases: TGTGCCAGCAGTTACCCTCCGCGGGACAGTTGCGGCTACACCTTC. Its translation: CASSYPPRDSCGYTF.

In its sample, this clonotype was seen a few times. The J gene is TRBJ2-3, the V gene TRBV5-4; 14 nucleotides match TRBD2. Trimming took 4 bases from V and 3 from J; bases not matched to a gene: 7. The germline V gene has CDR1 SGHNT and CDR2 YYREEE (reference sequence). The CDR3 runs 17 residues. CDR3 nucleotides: TGTGCCAGCAGCCCGGGGACTAGCGGGAGAAATACAGATACGCAGTATTTT. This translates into CASSPGTSGRNTDTQYF.

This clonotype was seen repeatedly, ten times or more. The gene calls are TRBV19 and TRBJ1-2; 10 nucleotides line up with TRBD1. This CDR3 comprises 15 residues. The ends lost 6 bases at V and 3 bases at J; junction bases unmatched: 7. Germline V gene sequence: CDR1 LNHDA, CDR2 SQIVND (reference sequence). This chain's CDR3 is CASRKPGTGDYGYTF. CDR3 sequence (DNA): TGTGCCAGTAGAAAACCCGGGACAGGGGACTATGGCTACACCTTC.

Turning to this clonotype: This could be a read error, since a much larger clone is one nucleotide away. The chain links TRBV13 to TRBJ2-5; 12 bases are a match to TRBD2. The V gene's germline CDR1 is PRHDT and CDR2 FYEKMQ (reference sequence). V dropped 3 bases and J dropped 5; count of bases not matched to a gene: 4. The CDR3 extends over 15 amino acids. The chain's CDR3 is CASSLTSGRRETQYF. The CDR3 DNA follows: TGTGCCAGCAGCTTGACTAGCGGGAGAAGGGAGACCCAGTACTTC.

DNA of the CDR3: TGTGCCAGCAGGACGGGGGGACTACGGAACACTGAAGCTTTCTTT. Translated: CASRTGGLRNTEAFF. The chain has TRBV28 and TRBJ1-1, with D possibly TRBD1 on 5 matching bases. The CDR3 contains 15 residues. Germline loops: CDR1 MDHEN, CDR2 SYDVKM. The V end lost 6 bases, the J end lost 1 base, and 15 bases lay between the germline ends.

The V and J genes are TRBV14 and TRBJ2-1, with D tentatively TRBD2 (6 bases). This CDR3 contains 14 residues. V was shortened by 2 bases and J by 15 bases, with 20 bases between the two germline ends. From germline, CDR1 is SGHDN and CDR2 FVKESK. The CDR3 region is CASSQSEGRWLPFF. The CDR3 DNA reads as TGTGCCAGCAGCCAATCGGAGGGGAGATGGCTCCCGTTCTTC.

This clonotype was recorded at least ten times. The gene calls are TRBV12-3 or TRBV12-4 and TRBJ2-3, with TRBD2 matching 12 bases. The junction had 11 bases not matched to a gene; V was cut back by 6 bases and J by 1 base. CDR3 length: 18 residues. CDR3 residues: CASRPPQLAGGGTDTQYF. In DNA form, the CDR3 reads TGTGCCAGCAGGCCGCCCCAACTAGCGGGAGGTGGCACAGATACGCAGTATTTT.

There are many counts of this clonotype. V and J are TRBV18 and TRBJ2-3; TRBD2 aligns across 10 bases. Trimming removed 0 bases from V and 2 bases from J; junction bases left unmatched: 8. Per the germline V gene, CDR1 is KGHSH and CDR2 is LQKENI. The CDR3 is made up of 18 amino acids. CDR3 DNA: TGTGCCAGCTCACCACCCGGACTAGCGGCATTACTCACAGATACGCAGTATTTT. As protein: CASSPPGLAALLTDTQYF.

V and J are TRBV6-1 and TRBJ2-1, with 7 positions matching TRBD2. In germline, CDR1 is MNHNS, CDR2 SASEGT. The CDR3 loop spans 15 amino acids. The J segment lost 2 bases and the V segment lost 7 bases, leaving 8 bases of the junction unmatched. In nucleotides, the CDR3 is TGTGCCAGCAAGGCGGGAGCGGCTACCTACAATGAGCAGTTCTTC. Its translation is CASKAGAATYNEQFF.

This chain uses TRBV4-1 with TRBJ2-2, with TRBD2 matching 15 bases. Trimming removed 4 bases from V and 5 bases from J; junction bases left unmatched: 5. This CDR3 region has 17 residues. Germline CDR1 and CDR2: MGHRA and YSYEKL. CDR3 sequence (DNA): TGCGCCAGCAGCCTAGCCGGGACTAGCGGGGGGACCGGGGAGCTGTTTTTT. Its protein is CASSLAGTSGGTGELFF.

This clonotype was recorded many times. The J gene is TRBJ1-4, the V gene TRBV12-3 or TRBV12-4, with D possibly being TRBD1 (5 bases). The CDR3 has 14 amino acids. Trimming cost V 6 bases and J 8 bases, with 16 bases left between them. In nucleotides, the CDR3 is TGTGCCAGCAGACGCCGAGGGGTCGGCGAAAAACTGTTTTTT. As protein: CASRRRGVGEKLFF.

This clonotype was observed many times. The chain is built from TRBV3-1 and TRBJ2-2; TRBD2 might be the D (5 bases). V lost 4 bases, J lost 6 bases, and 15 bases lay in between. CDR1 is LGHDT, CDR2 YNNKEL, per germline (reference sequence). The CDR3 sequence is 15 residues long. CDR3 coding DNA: TGTGCCAGCAGCCTCCCGTTAGAGGGTCCCGGGGAGCTGTTTTTT. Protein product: CASSLPLEGPGELFF.

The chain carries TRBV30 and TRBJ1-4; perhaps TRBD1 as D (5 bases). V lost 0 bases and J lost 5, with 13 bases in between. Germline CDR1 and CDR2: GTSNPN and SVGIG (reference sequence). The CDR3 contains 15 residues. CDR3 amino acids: CAWSVRGTRNEKLFF. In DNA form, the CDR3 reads TGTGCCTGGAGTGTACGGGGGACGAGGAATGAAAAACTGTTTTTT.

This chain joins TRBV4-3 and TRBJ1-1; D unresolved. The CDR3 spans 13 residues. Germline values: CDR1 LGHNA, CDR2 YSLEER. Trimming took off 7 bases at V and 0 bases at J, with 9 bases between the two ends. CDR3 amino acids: CASTATVNTEAFF. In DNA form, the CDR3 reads TGCGCCAGCACGGCCACTGTGAACACTGAAGCTTTCTTT.

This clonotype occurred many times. The CDR3 spells CATSRKIVLADTYEQYF. The CDR3 DNA reads TGTGCCACCAGCAGAAAGATCGTACTAGCGGACACCTACGAGCAGTACTTC. This chain links TRBV15 with TRBJ2-7, with 8 bases identical to TRBD2. The CDR3 extends over 17 amino acids. V lost 2 bases and J lost 2; bases outside the gene matches: 11. Germline V lookup: CDR1 LNHNV, CDR2 YYDKDF (reference sequence).

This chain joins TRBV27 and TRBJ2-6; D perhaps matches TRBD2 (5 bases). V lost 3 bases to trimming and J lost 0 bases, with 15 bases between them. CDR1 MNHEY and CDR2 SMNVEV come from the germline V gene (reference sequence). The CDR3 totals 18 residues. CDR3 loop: CASSFPPGGHSGANVLTF. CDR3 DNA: TGTGCCAGCAGTTTCCCGCCCGGAGGCCACTCTGGGGCCAACGTCCTGACTTTC.

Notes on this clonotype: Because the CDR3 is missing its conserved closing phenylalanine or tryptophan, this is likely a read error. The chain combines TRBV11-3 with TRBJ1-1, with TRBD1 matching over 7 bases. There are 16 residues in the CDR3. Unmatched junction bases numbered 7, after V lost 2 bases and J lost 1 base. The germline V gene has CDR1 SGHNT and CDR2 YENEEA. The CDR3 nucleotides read TGTGCCAGCAGCTTATATTCGGGACAGACGAACACTGAAGCTTTCCTT. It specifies CASSLYSGQTNTEAFL.

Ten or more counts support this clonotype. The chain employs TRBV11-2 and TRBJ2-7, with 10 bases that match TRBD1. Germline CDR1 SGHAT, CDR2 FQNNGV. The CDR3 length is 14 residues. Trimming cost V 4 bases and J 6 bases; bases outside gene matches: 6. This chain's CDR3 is CASSSSGTGVEQYF. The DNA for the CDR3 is TGTGCCAGCAGCTCTTCCGGGACAGGGGTCGAGCAGTACTTC.